These T cell receptor beta chains were read from a single sample in a study of glioma-infiltrating T cells after dendritic cell vaccination. The table came from immunoSEQ multiplex PCR; TCRdb's copy has only in-frame clones and leaves some out. This table holds about 92,000 clones, just over 85% found once. Specimen: blood, collected before dendritic cell vaccination. Receptor source: a human donor with glioblastoma. Both conserved end residues are part of each CDR3. A D gene is named only where the DNA matches it firmly. Clone sizes are given selectively: once, few, many, or a class where the clone is expanded.

D | J | size | V | CDR3 | DNA
TRBD2 | TRBJ2-1 | . | TRBV2 | CASSERTSGRNEQFF | TGTGCCAGCAGCGAACGGACTAGCGGGAGGAATGAGCAGTTCTTC
. | TRBJ2-5 | . | TRBV5-1 | CASSLEGSPETQYF | TGCGCCAGCAGCTTGGAGGGGTCCCCAGAGACCCAGTACTTC
TRBD1 | TRBJ1-4 | . | TRBV6-6 | CASSSPGGGTNEKLFF | TGTGCCAGCAGTTCCCCAGGGGGCGGAACTAATGAAAAACTGTTTTTT
TRBD1 | TRBJ2-5 | few | TRBV4-3 | CASSQRTGLVGETQYF | TGCGCCAGCAGCCAACGGACAGGGCTGGTTGGGGAGACCCAGTACTTC
. | TRBJ2-7 | . | TRBV5-1 | CASSQAGHPSYEQYF | TGCGCCAGCAGCCAAGCGGGACACCCTTCCTACGAGCAGTACTTC
. | TRBJ1-2 | . | TRBV10-3 | CAISESVDHSYGYTF | TGTGCCATCAGTGAGTCGGTGGATCACAGCTATGGCTACACCTTC
TRBD1 | TRBJ1-2 | . | TRBV6-5 | CATSPGTGGNYGYTF | TGTGCCACCTCGCCGGGGACAGGCGGAAACTATGGCTACACCTTC
TRBD1 | TRBJ1-2 | . | TRBV9 | CASSPRDRLYGYTF | TGTGCCAGCAGCCCCCGGGACAGACTCTATGGCTACACCTTC
. | TRBJ1-4 | . | TRBV9 | CASSVGGYPNEKLFF | TGTGCCAGCAGCGTAGGGGGCTACCCCAATGAAAAACTGTTTTTT
. | TRBJ1-2 | . | TRBV27 | CASSMTDYYGYTF | TGTGCCAGCAGTATGACAGATTACTATGGCTACACCTTC
TRBD1 | TRBJ2-3 | . | TRBV5-1 | CASSFQQGATDTQYF | TGCGCCAGCAGCTTCCAACAGGGGGCTACAGATACGCAGTATTTT
TRBD1 | TRBJ1-2 | . | TRBV29-1 | CSVEASGQASGYTF | TGCAGCGTTGAAGCTTCGGGACAGGCCTCCGGCTACACCTTC